Shown below are 5 T cell receptor beta chains from a single sample sequenced in a study of blood T cells in healthy people across ages. It was with a sample-barcoded 5' primer and a J-beta primer mix that a second PCR of roughly 7 to 12 cycles was run. MiXCR was run by TCRdb on the 5' RACE reads, yielding one entry per CDR3 protein. There are some 1,500,000 distinct CDR3 sequences in the sample; approximately 42% occur only once, and around 4% lies in the top ten. Specimen: blood. The receptors derive from a woman aged 18-29 years in good health.

The CDR3, as DNA: TGTGCCAGCAGGAGCCTACAGGGAGTAGTTGCCGGGGAGCTGTTTTTT. Translation: CASRSLQGVVAGELFF. The J gene is TRBJ2-2, the V gene TRBV12-3 or TRBV12-4; weak D call: TRBD1 (6 bases). CDR3 size: 16 residues. V gave up 6 bases and J gave up 6 bases, with 20 bases separating them.

V usage is TRBV2 and J usage is TRBJ2-3; a weak D match, TRBD2 (6 bases). Germline V lookup: CDR1 SNHLY, CDR2 FYNNEI. The CDR3 totals 14 residues. With 7 bases removed from V and 4 bases from J, the gap between germline ends came to 15 bases. The CDR3 spells CASKLAAPPDTQYF. In nucleotides, the CDR3 is TGTGCCAGCAAGTTAGCGGCCCCTCCAGATACGCAGTATTTT.

The chain carries TRBV27 and TRBJ1-1, with D tentatively TRBD1 (5 bases). The germline gives CDR1 MNHEY, CDR2 SMNVEV (reference sequence). CDR3 size: 15 residues. With 1 base removed from V and 1 base from J, the gap between germline ends came to 10 bases. The CDR3 protein is CASSLFAGPNTEAFF. The CDR3 nucleotides read TGTGCCAGCAGTTTATTCGCAGGGCCGAACACTGAAGCTTTCTTT.

This rearrangement joins TRBV29-1 to TRBJ2-3; TRBD2 agrees at 11 bases. The CDR3 spans 17 residues. V lost 5 bases to trimming and J lost 3 bases; unmatched junction nucleotides: 13. Germline CDR1 is SQVTM and CDR2 is ANQGSEA. The CDR3 sequence: CSVPTSGSWRVTDTQYF. The CDR3 nucleotides are TGCAGCGTTCCTACTAGCGGGAGCTGGAGGGTGACAGATACGCAGTATTTT.

This rearrangement joins TRBV7-9 to TRBJ2-4; D is perhaps TRBD1 or TRBD2 (6 bases each). V was trimmed by 5 bases and J by 13 bases, leaving 21 bases between them. The germline V gene encodes CDR1 SEHNR and CDR2 FQNEAQ (reference sequence). The CDR3 runs to 14 residues. CDR3 in DNA: TGTGCCAGCAGCCCCGGGGACATACTAGGGGGGCAGTACTTC. Protein: CASSPGDILGGQYF.